This T cell receptor beta chain is drawn from a study of blood T cell repertoires in COVID-19. CDR1 is SGHTA, CDR2 FQGTGA, per germline. Trimming shortened V by 1 base and J by 2 bases, and 9 bases separated the two germline ends. The CDR3 extends over 15 amino acids. Original processing notes: Reference gene primer amplification in the assay estimated nucleated cell counts. The table came from immunoSEQ multiplex PCR; TCRdb's copy has only in-frame clones and leaves some out. D and trimming were read from the DNA, whereas the V and J calls and clone size are those reported in that table. This sample has a few hundred thousand clones; roughly 85% occur once, and the top ten carry roughly 3.9%.

V usage is TRBV7-3 and J usage is TRBJ1-3; possibly TRBD1 for D (5 bases). The sample was peripheral blood. This receptor was taken from a woman aged 18-29 years with acute or convalescent COVID-19. The CDR3 region is CASSLNKGTGNTIYF. Written as DNA, the CDR3 is TGTGCCAGCAGCTTAAATAAGGGGACTGGAAACACCATATATTTT.